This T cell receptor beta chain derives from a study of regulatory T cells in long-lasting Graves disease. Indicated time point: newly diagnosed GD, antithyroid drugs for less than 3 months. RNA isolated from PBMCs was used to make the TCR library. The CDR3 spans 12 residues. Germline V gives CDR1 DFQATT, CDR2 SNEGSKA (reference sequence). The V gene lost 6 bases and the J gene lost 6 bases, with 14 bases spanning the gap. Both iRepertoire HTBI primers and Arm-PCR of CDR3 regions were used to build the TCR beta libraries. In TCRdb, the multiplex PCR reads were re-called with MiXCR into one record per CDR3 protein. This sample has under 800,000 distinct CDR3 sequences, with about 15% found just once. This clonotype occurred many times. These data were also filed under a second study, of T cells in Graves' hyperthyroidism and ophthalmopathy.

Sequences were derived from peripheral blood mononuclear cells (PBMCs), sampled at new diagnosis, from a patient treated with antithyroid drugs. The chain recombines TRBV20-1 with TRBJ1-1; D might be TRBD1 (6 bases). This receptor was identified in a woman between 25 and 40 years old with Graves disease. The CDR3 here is CSATAGASEAFF. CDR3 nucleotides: TGCAGTGCGACCGCGGGGGCCTCTGAAGCTTTCTTT.